The rows below give T cell receptor beta chains drawn from one sample of a study of OX40 agonist ivuxolimab in advanced cancers. The protocol was immunoSEQ multiplex PCR, while the TCRdb copy is restricted to in-frame clones and leaves out a portion. There are about 76,000 clones in the sample; around four fifths occur only once, and roughly 2% lies in the top ten. Sample: CD4+ or CD8+ T cells sorted from blood, taken in a trial of the OX40 agonist ivuxolimab. Receptors originate from an adult with an advanced solid tumor such as melanoma, head and neck, liver or kidney cancer. CDR3s include the opening cysteine and the closing phenylalanine or tryptophan. The D gene is left open where the match is weak. Clone size is shown for a subset of rows, as once, few, many or a class of expanded clone.

>TRBV7-2|.|TRBJ2-7|TRBD1
CASSLSTGNDEQYF
TGTGCCAGCAGCTTATCGACAGGGAATGACGAGCAGTACTTC
>TRBV9|.|TRBJ2-5|.
CASSVGGDEETQYF
TGTGCCAGCAGCGTAGGAGGAGATGAGGAGACCCAGTACTTC
>TRBV9|.|TRBJ2-3|.
CASSASSTDTQYF
TGTGCCAGCAGCGCTTCTAGCACAGATACGCAGTATTTT
>TRBV29-1|.|TRBJ2-3|.
CSVVVPGPTDTQYF
TGCAGCGTTGTGGTACCGGGACCCACAGATACGCAGTATTTT
>TRBV2|.|TRBJ2-5|.
CASSEAEQETQYF
TGTGCCAGCAGTGAAGCCGAGCAAGAGACCCAGTACTTC
>TRBV7-8|.|TRBJ1-1|TRBD1
CASSPTDRGHGEAFF
TGTGCCAGCAGCCCGACGGACAGGGGGCATGGTGAAGCTTTCTTT
>TRBV25-1|.|TRBJ2-7|.
CASSEYSRDEQYF
TGTGCCAGCAGTGAATATTCCAGGGACGAGCAGTACTTC
>TRBV28|.|TRBJ1-5|.
CASSSGQGQPQHF
TGTGCCAGCAGTTCAGGGCAGGGTCAGCCCCAGCATTTT
>TRBV18|.|TRBJ1-2|TRBD1
CASSSEQGAQAGYTF
TGTGCCAGCTCATCTGAACAGGGGGCACAGGCTGGCTACACCTTC
>TRBV5-4|.|TRBJ1-1|TRBD1
CASSSRTGRDEAFF
TGTGCCAGCAGCTCCCGGACAGGGAGGGATGAAGCTTTCTTT
>TRBV9|few|TRBJ2-1|TRBD2
CASREGLSGSTGEQFF
TGTGCCAGCAGAGAAGGTCTGAGCGGGAGTACGGGTGAGCAGTTCTTC
>TRBV7-2|.|TRBJ2-7|.
CASSFYGGEQYF
TGTGCCAGCAGCTTTTATGGGGGCGAGCAGTACTTC
>TRBV27|.|TRBJ2-1|TRBD2
CASSLGLAGGRDEQFF
TGTGCCAGCAGTTTAGGACTAGCGGGGGGCAGGGATGAGCAGTTCTTC
>TRBV30|.|TRBJ1-5|TRBD1
CAWSRTGVRGDSNQPQHF
TGTGCCTGGAGTCGAACAGGGGTTAGGGGGGATAGCAATCAGCCCCAGCATTTT
>TRBV11-2|.|TRBJ1-5|.
CASSFGGPNQPQHF
TGTGCCAGCAGCTTTGGGGGACCCAATCAGCCCCAGCATTTT
>TRBV28|.|TRBJ2-4|TRBD1
CASSSSRDRGRNIQYF
TGTGCCAGCAGTTCCTCACGGGACAGGGGACGGAACATTCAGTACTTC
>TRBV28|.|TRBJ1-5|TRBD1
CASSSPGQGDQPQHF
TGTGCCAGCAGTTCACCGGGACAGGGGGATCAGCCCCAGCATTTT
>TRBV7-9|once|TRBJ2-2|.
CASSLAQIHGELFF
TGTGCCAGCAGCTTAGCGCAAATACACGGGGAGCTGTTTTTT
>TRBV6-5|.|TRBJ2-3|.
CASSPPGLNTDTQYF
TGTGCCAGCAGTCCTCCGGGACTGAACACAGATACGCAGTATTTT
>TRBV7-6|.|TRBJ2-5|.
CASSGLTLKETQYF
TGTGCCAGCAGCGGCCTAACCTTAAAAGAGACCCAGTACTTC
>TRBV4-1|.|TRBJ2-1|.
CASSQGREHGEQFF
TGCGCCAGCAGCCAGGGACGGGAGCACGGTGAGCAGTTCTTC
>TRBV11-3|.|TRBJ2-2|.
CASSPTRQTGELFF
TGTGCCAGCAGTCCCACCCGTCAGACCGGGGAGCTGTTTTTT
>TRBV7-9|.|TRBJ1-5|TRBD1
CASSHRQGPNQPQHF
TGTGCCAGCAGCCATCGACAGGGACCTAATCAGCCCCAGCATTTT
>TRBV7-3|.|TRBJ2-3|.
CASSPAEDTQYF
TGTGCCAGCAGCCCCGCGGAAGATACGCAGTATTTT
>TRBV6-4|.|TRBJ1-6|.
CASRETHINSPLHF
TGTGCCAGCAGAGAAACACACATAAATTCACCCCTCCACTTT
>TRBV4-2|.|TRBJ1-3|.
CASSKRTVSGNTIYF
TGTGCCAGCAGCAAACGGACAGTCTCTGGAAACACCATATATTTT
>TRBV5-1|.|TRBJ2-3|.
CASSLLRLTDTQYF
TGCGCCAGCAGCTTATTGCGCCTCACAGATACGCAGTATTTT
>TRBV25-1|.|TRBJ2-7|.
CASSDERSSYEQYF
TGTGCCAGCAGTGATGAGCGGAGCTCCTACGAGCAGTACTTC
>TRBV27|.|TRBJ2-3|.
CASSLTRSLDTQYF
TGTGCCAGCAGTTTGACTAGGAGTTTGGATACGCAGTATTTT
>TRBV30|.|TRBJ2-3|TRBD2
CAWSVVGLAIERSSTDTQYF
TGTGCCTGGAGTGTAGTTGGACTAGCCATAGAAAGATCTAGCACAGATACGCAGTATTTT
>TRBV7-8|.|TRBJ1-3|.
CASSLTGYSGNTIYF
TGTGCCAGCAGCTTAACGGGCTACTCTGGAAACACCATATATTTT
>TRBV30|few|TRBJ1-2|.
CAWSVTGLSRYTF
TGTGCCTGGAGCGTTACCGGTTTATCCCGCTACACCTTC
>TRBV27|.|TRBJ1-2|TRBD1
CVSSWRTGSRYGYTF
TGTGTCAGCAGTTGGCGGACAGGGTCTAGGTATGGCTACACCTTC
>TRBV5-1|.|TRBJ2-3|TRBD2
CASSPGGPTDTQYF
TGCGCCAGCAGCCCGGGGGGTCCCACAGATACGCAGTATTTT
>TRBV11-2|.|TRBJ1-5|.
CASSFDRRQPQHF
TGTGCCAGCAGCTTCGACAGGCGTCAGCCCCAGCATTTT
>TRBV4-2|.|TRBJ1-2|.
CASSQDTGGNYGYTF
TGTGCCAGCAGCCAAGATACCGGGGGGAACTATGGCTACACCTTC
>TRBV6-1|.|TRBJ1-1|.
CASGRMEAFF
TGTGCCAGCGGGAGGATGGAAGCTTTCTTT
>TRBV30|.|TRBJ1-5|.
CAWSSDPNQPQHF
TGTGCCTGGAGTTCGGACCCGAACCAGCCCCAGCATTTT
>TRBV30|.|TRBJ2-1|TRBD2
CARQGLLGNEQFF
TGTGCCAGGCAGGGACTATTGGGCAATGAGCAGTTCTTC
>TRBV6-5|.|TRBJ2-7|TRBD1
CASGQGRSEQYF
TGTGCCAGCGGACAGGGGAGAAGCGAGCAGTACTTC
>TRBV9|once|TRBJ1-3|TRBD1
CASSVEETGYGNTIYF
TGTGCCAGCAGCGTAGAGGAGACAGGGTACGGAAACACCATATATTTT
>TRBV29-1|.|TRBJ2-3|.
CSVNGGGDTQYF
TGCAGCGTTAATGGCGGAGGAGATACGCAGTATTTT
>TRBV2|.|TRBJ1-5|TRBD1
CASSEAGTGNQPQHF
TGTGCCAGCAGTGAAGCCGGGACAGGGAATCAGCCCCAGCATTTT
>TRBV27|.|TRBJ2-7|TRBD2
CASRGRESGEQYF
TGTGCCAGCAGGGGGCGGGAGTCGGGCGAGCAGTACTTC
>TRBV7-9|.|TRBJ2-2|.
CASSFIGVGRSNTGELFF
TGTGCCAGCAGCTTTATTGGGGTCGGGCGGTCGAACACCGGGGAGCTGTTTTTT
>TRBV5-4|.|TRBJ1-1|TRBD1
CASSLAGGGTEAFF
TGTGCCAGCAGCTTGGCAGGGGGGGGAACTGAAGCTTTCTTT
>TRBV29-1|few|TRBJ2-3|TRBD2
CSVRRGSTDTQYF
TGCAGCGTTCGGCGGGGGAGCACAGATACGCAGTATTTT
>TRBV6-1|.|TRBJ2-5|TRBD2
CASRLAGVETQYF
TGTGCCAGCAGACTAGCGGGAGTCGAGACCCAGTACTTC
>TRBV28|.|TRBJ2-7|.
CASSEEGDKGSYEQYF
TGTGCCAGCAGCGAGGAGGGGGACAAAGGCTCCTACGAGCAGTACTTC
>TRBV5-4|.|TRBJ1-1|.
CASSPAQVNTEAFF
TGTGCCAGCAGCCCGGCTCAGGTAAACACTGAAGCTTTCTTT
>TRBV10-3|few|TRBJ1-3|TRBD1
CAISGGTGSGNTIYF
TGTGCCATCAGTGGGGGGACAGGGTCCGGAAACACCATATATTTT
>TRBV30|.|TRBJ2-7|.
CALGSAYEQYF
TGTGCCCTGGGGTCTGCGTACGAGCAGTACTTC
>TRBV9|.|TRBJ2-5|TRBD2
CASSASQGLAGQETQYF
TGTGCCAGCAGCGCCTCACAGGGGCTAGCGGGGCAAGAGACCCAGTACTTC